One sample yielded the 20 T cell receptor beta chains listed below, sequenced in a study of cytomegalovirus exposure and HLA in healthy donors. In the PCR, 60 Vbeta and 13 Jbeta primers were used. Using immunoSEQ multiplex PCR, the repertoire was profiled, and TCRdb retains in-frame clones only, with some absent. The data contain over 200,000 clones, approximately 80% of them singletons. The sample comprised PBMCs. The origin of the receptors is a woman aged 40 to 49 in good health and CMV-seronegative.

The chain combines TRBV5-1 with TRBJ2-7; 9 bases align to TRBD1. Germline V lookup: CDR1 SGHRS, CDR2 YFSETQ. The CDR3 runs to 13 residues. V was pared by 6 bases and J by 12 bases, with 13 bases of the junction left unmatched. The CDR3 sequence is CASTEGQGGSPYF. The CDR3 nucleotides read TGCGCCAGCACCGAGGGACAGGGAGGATCTCCGTACTTC.

The rearrangement links TRBV28 to TRBJ1-2; no firm D call. The CDR3 covers 12 residues. Germline V gene sequence: CDR1 MDHEN, CDR2 SYDVKM. With 2 bases removed from V and 8 bases from J, the gap between germline ends came to 9 bases. CDR3 coding DNA: TGTGCCAGCAGTTTAAGCGCCGGGGGCTACACCTTC. The encoded protein is CASSLSAGGYTF.

The chain carries TRBV6-6 and TRBJ2-6, with D possibly being TRBD1 (6 bases). This CDR3 has 14 residues. Looked up from germline, CDR1 is MNHNY and CDR2 is SVGAGI (reference sequence). The V end was cut by 7 bases, the J end by 1 base, with 8 bases between. In DNA, the CDR3 is TGTGCCAGCAATACAGGGTCTGGGGCCAACGTCCTGACTTTC. Translating gives CASNTGSGANVLTF.

The chain employs TRBV25-1 and TRBJ2-5; no firm D call. The assigned J gene may be wrong: the sequence end matches TRBJ2-7 better. Germline V lookup: CDR1 MGHDK, CDR2 SYGVNS. This CDR3 is built from 11 residues. This CDR3 reads CASRGVYEQYF. The CDR3 DNA follows: TGTGCCAGCAGAGGAGTCTACGAGCAGTACTTC.

This clone was detected ten times or more. The chain couples TRBV9 to TRBJ2-7, with 9 positions matching TRBD1. The V gene's germline CDR1 is SGDLS and CDR2 YYNGEE. This CDR3 is 14 amino acids long. V lost 4 bases and J lost 2; bases outside the gene matches: 4. In DNA, the CDR3 is TGTGCCAGCAGCACAGGGGGCTCCCCCTACGAGCAGTACTTC. It yields the protein CASSTGGSPYEQYF.

CDR3 in amino acids: CATSRDGAGKGTQHF. CDR3 nucleotide sequence: TGTGCCACCAGCAGAGATGGGGCAGGGAAGGGCACCCAGCATTTT. This chain uses TRBV15 with TRBJ1-5; TRBD1 is a possible D gene (5 bases). This CDR3 is built from 15 residues. Trimming took off 0 bases at V and 11 bases at J, with 17 bases between the two ends. Germline CDR1 LNHNV, CDR2 YYDKDF (reference sequence).

The genes are TRBV6-6 and TRBJ1-3; TRBD1 matches at 7 bases. The germline gives CDR1 MNHNY, CDR2 SVGAGI (reference sequence). The CDR3 runs to 14 residues. After removal of 2 bases from V and 3 bases from J, the junction contained 1 base not matched to a gene. The CDR3 region is CASSYGTDGNTIYF. In DNA, the CDR3 is TGTGCCAGCAGTTACGGGACAGATGGAAACACCATATATTTT.

This clone was recorded a few times. The chain recombines TRBV30 with TRBJ2-5; a possible D gene is TRBD2 (6 bases). V was cut by 0 bases and J by 2 bases, with 10 bases left in between. This CDR3 is 14 amino acids long. CDR1 and CDR2 (germline): GTSNPN, SVGIG (reference sequence). CDR3 sequence (DNA): TGTGCCTGGAGTGTTGGGGACTTACAAGAGACCCAGTACTTC. This encodes CAWSVGDLQETQYF. Complete variable domain (other parts from reference TRBV30 and TRBJ2-5): SQTIHQWPATLVQPVGSPLSLECTVEGTSNPNLYWYRQAAGRGLQLLFYSVGIGQISSEVPQNLSASRPQDRQFILSSKKLLLSDSGFYLCAWSVGDLQETQYFGPGTRLLVL.

V is TRBV4-3 and J is TRBJ1-2; TRBD1 matches 8 bases. This CDR3 has 16 residues. Germline CDR1 LGHNA, CDR2 YSLEER. V was clipped by 0 bases and J by 7 bases; unmatched bases: 10. In nucleotides, the CDR3 is TGCGCCAGCAGCCAAGAACCTCGGACAGGGAGCTCTGGCTACACCTTC. It specifies CASSQEPRTGSSGYTF.

The genes are TRBV9 and TRBJ1-3; possible D gene TRBD1, 6 bases. This CDR3 region has 16 residues. Trimming stripped 4 bases from V and 2 bases from J, with 16 bases between. CDR1 and CDR2 from the germline V gene are SGDLS and YYNGEE. The CDR3 region has the DNA TGTGCCAGCAGCCAGGGGCTGGGGCTTGCTGGAAACACCATATATTTT. It yields the protein CASSQGLGLAGNTIYF.

About this clone: Other DNA sequences in this specimen translate into the identical CDR3. J is TRBJ1-2 and V is TRBV18, with D possibly being TRBD1 (6 bases). Looked up from germline, CDR1 is KGHSH and CDR2 is LQKENI. The length of the CDR3 is 12 residues. Trimming stripped 2 bases from V and 6 bases from J, with 7 bases between. In DNA form, the CDR3 reads TGTGCCAGCTCACCAAACAGGGATGGCTACACCTTC. This sequence encodes CASSPNRDGYTF.

The genes are TRBV29-1 and TRBJ2-1, with 12 bases that match TRBD2. The CDR3 length is 15 residues. Looked up from germline, CDR1 is SQVTM and CDR2 is ANQGSEA. Unmatched junction bases numbered 17, after V lost 7 bases and J lost 13 bases. This chain's CDR3 is CSAGQLAGGSINQFF. The CDR3 DNA sequence: TGCAGCGCAGGACAACTAGCGGGGGGCTCGATTAATCAGTTCTTC.

The V call is TRBV15, the J call TRBJ1-1; D unclear. CDR3 length: 14 residues. V lost 2 bases to trimming and J lost 5 bases, with 12 bases between them. Germline values: CDR1 LNHNV, CDR2 YYDKDF (reference sequence). The CDR3 nucleotides are TGTGCCACCAGCAGACAGCGATCCGGGACTGAAGCTTTCTTT. The encoded protein is CATSRQRSGTEAFF. The full variable domain, in which reference TRBV15 and TRBJ1-1 provide the parts outside the CDR3, is DAMVIQNPRYQVTQFGKPVTLSCSQTLNHNVMYWYQQKSSQAPKLLFHYYDKDFNNEADTPDNFQSRRPNTSFCFLDIRSPGLGDTAMYLCATSRQRSGTEAFFGQGTRLTVV.

This chain uses TRBV4-3 with TRBJ2-7; D call uncertain. Trimming took off 1 base at V and 4 bases at J, with 14 bases between the two ends. Germline lookup yields CDR1 LGHNA and CDR2 YSLEER. CDR3 length equals 15 residues. The CDR3 region is CASSQVFPGPYEQYF. Here the CDR3 DNA reads TGCGCCAGCAGCCAAGTTTTCCCAGGTCCTTACGAGCAGTACTTC.

The rearrangement uses TRBV19 and TRBJ2-1; possible D gene TRBD1, 5 bases. V was cut by 5 bases and J by 9 bases, with 17 bases left in between. Germline-derived CDR1 and CDR2 are LNHDA and SQIVND (reference sequence). CDR3 length: 14 amino acids. CDR3 nucleotides: TGTGCCAGTAGTCTTCCCACCAGGGATGGTGAGCAGTTCTTC. The encoded protein is CASSLPTRDGEQFF.

The genes are TRBV18 and TRBJ1-1; maybe TRBD1 (5 bases). Trimming shortened V by 0 bases and J by 2 bases, and 13 bases separated the two germline ends. Germline V CDR1 and CDR2: KGHSH, LQKENI. The CDR3 is made up of 16 amino acids. CDR3 sequence: CASSPPVFRVNTEAFF. CDR3 DNA: TGTGCCAGCTCACCACCGGTTTTCAGGGTAAACACTGAAGCTTTCTTT.

The chain is built from TRBV19 and TRBJ1-3; D uncertain. The CDR3 runs 14 residues. Germline values: CDR1 LNHDA, CDR2 SQIVND (reference sequence). The germline V and J ends were trimmed by 7 bases and 0 bases, with 10 bases remaining between them. CDR3 protein: CASKAPYSGNTIYF. DNA for the CDR3: TGTGCCAGTAAAGCACCCTACTCTGGAAACACCATATATTTT.

The V gene is TRBV7-2, the J gene TRBJ1-6, with D possibly being TRBD1 (5 bases). Germline loops: CDR1 SGHTA, CDR2 FQGNSA. Trimming pared 1 base from V and 9 bases from J, leaving 10 bases between. The length of the CDR3 is 14 residues. The CDR3 DNA sequence: TGTGCCAGCAGCTTAGTGGGGGGGGGTTCACCCCTCCACTTT. Encoded protein: CASSLVGGGSPLHF.

The genes are TRBV13 and TRBJ2-5; D possibly corresponds to TRBD2 (6 bases). Per the germline V gene, CDR1 is PRHDT and CDR2 is FYEKMQ (reference sequence). CDR3 length equals 19 residues. Trimming stripped 5 bases from V and 4 bases from J, with 29 bases between. The CDR3: CASSTLAGNSRDRRETQYF. The CDR3 DNA follows: TGTGCCAGCAGCACACTGGCGGGGAATTCAAGGGATCGGCGAGAGACCCAGTACTTC.

This clone occurred once. The gene calls are TRBV20-1 and TRBJ2-5, with D unclear. V lost 4 bases and J lost 3, with 6 bases in between. CDR3 length: 11 residues. Germline V CDR1 and CDR2: DFQATT, SNEGSKA (reference sequence). In DNA form, the CDR3 reads TGCAGTGCTACCCCCAAAGAGACCCAGTACTTC. Translation: CSATPKETQYF.